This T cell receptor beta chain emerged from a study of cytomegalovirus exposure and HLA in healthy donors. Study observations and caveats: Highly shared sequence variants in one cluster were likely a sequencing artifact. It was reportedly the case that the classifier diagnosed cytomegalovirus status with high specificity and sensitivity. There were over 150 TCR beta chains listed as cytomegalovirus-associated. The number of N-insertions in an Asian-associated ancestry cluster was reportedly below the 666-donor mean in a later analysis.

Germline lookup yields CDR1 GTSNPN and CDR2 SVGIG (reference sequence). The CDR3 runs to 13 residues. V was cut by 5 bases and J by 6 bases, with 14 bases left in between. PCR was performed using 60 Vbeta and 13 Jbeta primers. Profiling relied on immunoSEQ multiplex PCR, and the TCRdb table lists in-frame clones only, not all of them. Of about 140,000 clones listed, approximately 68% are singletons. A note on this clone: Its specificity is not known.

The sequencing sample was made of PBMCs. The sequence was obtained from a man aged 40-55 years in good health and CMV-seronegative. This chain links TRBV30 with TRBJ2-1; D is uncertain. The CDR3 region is CAWGLGKPNEQFF. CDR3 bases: TGTGCCTGGGGCCTAGGTAAACCCAATGAGCAGTTCTTC. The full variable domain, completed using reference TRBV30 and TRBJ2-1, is SQTIHQWPATLVQPVGSPLSLECTVEGTSNPNLYWYRQAAGRGLQLLFYSVGIGQISSEVPQNLSASRPQDRQFILSSKKLLLSDSGFYLCAWGLGKPNEQFFGPGTRLTVL.